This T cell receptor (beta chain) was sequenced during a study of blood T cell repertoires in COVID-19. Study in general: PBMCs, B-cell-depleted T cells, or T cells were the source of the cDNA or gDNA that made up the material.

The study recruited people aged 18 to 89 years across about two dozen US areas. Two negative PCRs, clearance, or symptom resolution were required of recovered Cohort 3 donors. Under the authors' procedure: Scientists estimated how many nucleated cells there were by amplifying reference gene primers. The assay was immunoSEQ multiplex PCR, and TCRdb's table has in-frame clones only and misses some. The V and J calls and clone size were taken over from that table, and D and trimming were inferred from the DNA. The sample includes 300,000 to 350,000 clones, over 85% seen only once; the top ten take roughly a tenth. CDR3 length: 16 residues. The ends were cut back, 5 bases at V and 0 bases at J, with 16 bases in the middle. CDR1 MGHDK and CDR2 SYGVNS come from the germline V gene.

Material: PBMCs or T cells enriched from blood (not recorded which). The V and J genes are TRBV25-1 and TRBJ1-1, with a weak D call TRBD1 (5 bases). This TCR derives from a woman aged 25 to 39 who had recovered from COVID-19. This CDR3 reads CASSPPPGGVNTEAFF. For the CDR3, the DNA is TGTGCCAGCAGTCCACCCCCGGGAGGGGTGAACACTGAAGCTTTCTTT.